The 5 T cell receptor beta chains in this list originate from one sample, sequenced in a study of breast tumors, draining lymph nodes, adjacent tissues. TCRdb re-called the multiplex PCR reads with MiXCR, one entry per CDR3 protein. Among approximately 250,000 distinct CDR3 sequences listed, less than 45% were seen once. The lymph nodes were axillary draining lymph nodes from breast cancer patients. The sequenced sample consisted of axillary lymph node tissue. The receptors stem from a female donor with breast cancer. Some clones in this sample may be carry-over from other donors' samples.

The table lists this clonotype with many counts. The chain combines TRBV19 with TRBJ1-2, with D perhaps matching TRBD1 (5 bases). Germline CDR1 is LNHDA and CDR2 is SQIVND (reference sequence). V lost 8 bases to trimming and J lost 0 bases, with 16 bases between them. The CDR3 is 15 amino acids. The CDR3 loop is CASRRGLTANYGYTF. DNA for the CDR3: TGTGCCAGTCGAAGGGGACTTACAGCTAACTATGGCTACACCTTC.

This clonotype was recorded only once. The chain carries TRBV5-1 and TRBJ2-7; D is perhaps TRBD1 or TRBD2 (5 bases each). This CDR3 is 16 amino acids long. The V gene lost 3 bases and the J gene lost 2 bases, with 18 bases spanning the gap. Germline values: CDR1 SGHRS, CDR2 YFSETQ. CDR3 nucleotide sequence: TGCGCCAGCAGCTCCCAATTCGGGGACGCGGCCTACGAGCAGTACTTC. This gives the protein CASSSQFGDAAYEQYF.

J is TRBJ2-3 and V is TRBV7-2; 7 bases are shared with TRBD2. Germline V gene sequence: CDR1 SGHTA, CDR2 FQGNSA. V shed 2 bases, J shed 2 bases, and the junction held 4 bases outside the gene matches. The CDR3 extends over 15 amino acids. CDR3 coding DNA: TGTGCCAGCAGCTTACGGGGACTATTCACAGATACGCAGTATTTT. Protein product: CASSLRGLFTDTQYF.

This clonotype has ten or more counts. The J gene is TRBJ2-7, the V gene TRBV11-2, with D unresolved. Germline assignment: CDR1 SGHAT and CDR2 FQNNGV. The CDR3 length is 16 residues. V dropped 0 bases and J dropped 3 bases, with 15 bases sitting between them. As DNA, the CDR3 is TGTGCCAGCAGCTTAGACGGACGGACGCCGTTCTACGAGCAGTACTTC. It yields the protein CASSLDGRTPFYEQYF.

In the case of this clonotype: An end of the junction differs from the germline gene, which may be a read error. The V and J genes are TRBV9 and TRBJ2-1, with TRBD2 identical over 10 bases. CDR3 length: 15 residues. Germline CDR1 is SGDLS and CDR2 is YYNGEE. The DNA for the CDR3 is TGTGCCAGCAGCGTCCTAGCGGGAGTCCCAAATGAGCCGTTCTTC. Translated, it gives CASSVLAGVPNEPFF. Full variable domain (remainder filled in from reference TRBV9 and TRBJ2-1): DSGVTQTPKHLITATGQRVTLRCSPRSGDLSVYWYQQSLDQGLQFLIQYYNGEERAKGNILERFSAQQFPDLHSELNLSSLELGDSALYFCASSVLAGVPNEPFFGPGTRLTVL.